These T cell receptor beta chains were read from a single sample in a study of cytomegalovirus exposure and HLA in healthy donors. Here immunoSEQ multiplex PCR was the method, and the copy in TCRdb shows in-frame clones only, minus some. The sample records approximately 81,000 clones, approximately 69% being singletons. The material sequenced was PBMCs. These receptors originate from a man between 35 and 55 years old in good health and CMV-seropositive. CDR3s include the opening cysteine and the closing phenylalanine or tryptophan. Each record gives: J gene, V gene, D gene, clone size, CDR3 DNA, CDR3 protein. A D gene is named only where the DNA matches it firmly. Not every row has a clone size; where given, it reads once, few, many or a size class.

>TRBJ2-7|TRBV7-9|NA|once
TGTGCCAGCAGCTTAGGCGAGGGTCTCCACGAGCAGTACTTC
CASSLGEGLHEQYF
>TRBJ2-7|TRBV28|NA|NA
TGTGCCAGCAGAGGGGCTAGCGTTGCCTACGAGCAGTACTTC
CASRGASVAYEQYF
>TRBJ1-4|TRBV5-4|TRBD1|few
TGTGCCAGCAGCTCCGGGACAGGGGTTTCTTTTGAAAAACTGTTTTTT
CASSSGTGVSFEKLFF
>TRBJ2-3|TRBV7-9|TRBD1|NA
TGTGCCAGCAGCTCACCTCAGGGGGCGAGCACAGATACGCAGTATTTT
CASSSPQGASTDTQYF
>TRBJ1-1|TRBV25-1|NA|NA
TGTGCCAGCAGTGAATTCCACCGCGACACTGAAGCTTTCTTT
CASSEFHRDTEAFF
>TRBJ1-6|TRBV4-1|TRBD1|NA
TGCGCCAGCAGCCATACAGGGGACGCGAATTCACCCCTCCACTTT
CASSHTGDANSPLHF
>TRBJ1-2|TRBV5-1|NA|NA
TGCGCCAGCAGCTTGGCCGGGGGGTTGGATGGCTACACCTTC
CASSLAGGLDGYTF
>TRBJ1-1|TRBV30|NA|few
TGTGCCTGGAGTGTAAAGGCGAGGAACCTAAACACTGAAGCTTTCTTT
CAWSVKARNLNTEAFF
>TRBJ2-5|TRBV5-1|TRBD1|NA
TGCGCCAGCAGCTTGACGGGACAGGGGGAGACCCAGTACTTC
CASSLTGQGETQYF
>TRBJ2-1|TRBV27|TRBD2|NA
TGTGCCAGCAGCCGCATGACTAGCGGGGACAATGAGCAGTTCTTC
CASSRMTSGDNEQFF